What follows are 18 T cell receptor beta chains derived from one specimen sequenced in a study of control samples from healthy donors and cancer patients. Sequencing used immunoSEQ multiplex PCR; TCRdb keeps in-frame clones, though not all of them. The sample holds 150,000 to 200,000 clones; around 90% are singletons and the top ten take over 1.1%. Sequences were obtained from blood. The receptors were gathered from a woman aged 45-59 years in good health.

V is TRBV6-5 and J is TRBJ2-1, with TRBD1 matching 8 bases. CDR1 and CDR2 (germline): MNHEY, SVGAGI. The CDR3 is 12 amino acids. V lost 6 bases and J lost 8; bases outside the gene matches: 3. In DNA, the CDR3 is TGTGCCAGCAGCGACAGGGGACATGAGCAGTTCTTC. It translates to CASSDRGHEQFF.

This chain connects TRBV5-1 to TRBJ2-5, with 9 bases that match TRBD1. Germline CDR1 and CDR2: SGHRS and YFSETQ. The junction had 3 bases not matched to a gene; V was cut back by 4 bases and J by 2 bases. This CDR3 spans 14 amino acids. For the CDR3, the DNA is TGCGCCAGCAGCACTGGGACAGGGCAAGAGACCCAGTACTTC. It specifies CASSTGTGQETQYF. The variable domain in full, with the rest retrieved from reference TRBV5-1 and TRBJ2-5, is KAGVTQTPRYLIKTRGQQVTLSCSPISGHRSVSWYQQTPGQGLQFLFEYFSETQRNKGNFPGRFSGRQFSNSRSEMNVSTLELGDSALYLCASSTGTGQETQYFGPGTRLLVL.

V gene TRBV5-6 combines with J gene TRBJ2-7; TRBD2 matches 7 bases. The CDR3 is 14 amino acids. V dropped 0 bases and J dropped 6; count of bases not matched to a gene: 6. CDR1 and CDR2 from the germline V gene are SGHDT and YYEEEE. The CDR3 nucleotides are TGTGCCAGCAGCTTGGGGGCGCGGGGGTCCGAGCAGTACTTC. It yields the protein CASSLGARGSEQYF.

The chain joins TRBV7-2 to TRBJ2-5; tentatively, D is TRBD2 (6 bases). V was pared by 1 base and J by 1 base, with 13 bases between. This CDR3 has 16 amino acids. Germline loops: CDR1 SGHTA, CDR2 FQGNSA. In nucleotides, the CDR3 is TGTGCCAGCAGCTTAGAAATCTTCGGGGGCCAAGAGACCCAGTACTTC. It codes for CASSLEIFGGQETQYF.

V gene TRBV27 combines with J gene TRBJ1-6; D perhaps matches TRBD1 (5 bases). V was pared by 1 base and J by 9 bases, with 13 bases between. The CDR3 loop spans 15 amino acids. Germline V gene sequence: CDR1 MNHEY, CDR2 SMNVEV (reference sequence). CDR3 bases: TGTGCCAGCAGTTTATGGGAACTGGGGGTTTCACCCCTCCACTTT. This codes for CASSLWELGVSPLHF.

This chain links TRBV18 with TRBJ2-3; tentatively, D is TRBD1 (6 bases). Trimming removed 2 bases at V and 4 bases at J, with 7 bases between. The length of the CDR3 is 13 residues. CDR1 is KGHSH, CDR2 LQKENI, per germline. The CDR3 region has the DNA TGTGCCAGCTCACCAGACAGGCCAGATACGCAGTATTTT. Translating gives CASSPDRPDTQYF.

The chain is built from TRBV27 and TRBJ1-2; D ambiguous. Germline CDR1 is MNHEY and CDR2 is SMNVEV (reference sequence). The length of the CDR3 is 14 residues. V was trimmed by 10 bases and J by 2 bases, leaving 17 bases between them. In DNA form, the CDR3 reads TGTGCCACCCGGGGTAATTCGGGAAACTATGGCTACACCTTC. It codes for CATRGNSGNYGYTF.

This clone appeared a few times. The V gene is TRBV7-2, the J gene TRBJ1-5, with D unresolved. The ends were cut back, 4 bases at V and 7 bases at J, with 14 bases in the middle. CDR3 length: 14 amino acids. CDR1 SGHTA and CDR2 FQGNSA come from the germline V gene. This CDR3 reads CASSSIMVGQPQHF. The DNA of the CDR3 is TGTGCCAGCAGCTCCATCATGGTCGGGCAGCCCCAGCATTTT.

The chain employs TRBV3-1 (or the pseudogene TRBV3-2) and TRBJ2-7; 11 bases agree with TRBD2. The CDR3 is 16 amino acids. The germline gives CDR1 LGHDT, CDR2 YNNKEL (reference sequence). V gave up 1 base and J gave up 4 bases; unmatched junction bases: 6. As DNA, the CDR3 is TGTGCCAGCAGCCAAGGGATTAGCGGGAGGGGTTACGAGCAGTACTTC. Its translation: CASSQGISGRGYEQYF.

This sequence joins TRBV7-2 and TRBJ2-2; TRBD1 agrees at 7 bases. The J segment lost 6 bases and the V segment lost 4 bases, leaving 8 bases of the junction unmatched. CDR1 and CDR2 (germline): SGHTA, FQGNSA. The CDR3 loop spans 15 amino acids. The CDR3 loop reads CASSSRQGGSGELFF. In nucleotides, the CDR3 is TGTGCCAGCAGCTCCAGACAGGGTGGTTCCGGGGAGCTGTTTTTT.

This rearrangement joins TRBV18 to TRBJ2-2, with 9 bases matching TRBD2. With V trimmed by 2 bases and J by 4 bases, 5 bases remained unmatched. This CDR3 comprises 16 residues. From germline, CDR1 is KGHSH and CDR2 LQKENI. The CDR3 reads CASSPSGSGGTGELFF. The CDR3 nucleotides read TGTGCCAGCTCACCAAGCGGTAGCGGGGGCACCGGGGAGCTGTTTTTT.

The CDR3 nucleotides read TGTGCCAGCAGTTATAGGGGGGGCAGCTCCTACAATGAGCAGTTCTTC. Protein: CASSYRGGSSYNEQFF. J is TRBJ2-1 and V is TRBV6-2 or TRBV6-3; perhaps TRBD2 as D (7 bases). Germline lookup yields CDR1 MNHEY and CDR2 SVGEGT. Trimming pared 3 bases from V and 0 bases from J, leaving 12 bases between. This CDR3 has 16 residues.

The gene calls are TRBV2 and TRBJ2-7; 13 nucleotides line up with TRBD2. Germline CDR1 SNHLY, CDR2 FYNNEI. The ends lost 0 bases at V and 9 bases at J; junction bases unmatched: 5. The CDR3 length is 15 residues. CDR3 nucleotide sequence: TGTGCCAGCAGTGAAGCGGGACTAGCGGGGTCAATGCAGTACTTC. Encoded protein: CASSEAGLAGSMQYF.

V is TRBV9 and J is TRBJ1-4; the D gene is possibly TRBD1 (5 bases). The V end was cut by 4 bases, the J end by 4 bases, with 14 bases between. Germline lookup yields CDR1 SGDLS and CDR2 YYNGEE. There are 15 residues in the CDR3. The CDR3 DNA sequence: TGTGCCAGCAGCCCAGCGGGCAGGGTTAATGAAAAACTGTTTTTT. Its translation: CASSPAGRVNEKLFF.

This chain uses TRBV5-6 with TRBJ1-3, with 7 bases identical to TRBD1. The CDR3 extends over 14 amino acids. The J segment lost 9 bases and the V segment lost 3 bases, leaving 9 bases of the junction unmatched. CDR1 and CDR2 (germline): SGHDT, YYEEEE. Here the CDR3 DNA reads TGTGCCAGCAGCTCGACAGGGCAAGCGGGCACCATATATTTT. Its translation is CASSSTGQAGTIYF.

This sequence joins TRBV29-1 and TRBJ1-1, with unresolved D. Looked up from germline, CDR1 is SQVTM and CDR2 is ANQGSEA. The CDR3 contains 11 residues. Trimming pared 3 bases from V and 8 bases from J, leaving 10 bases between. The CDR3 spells CSVDDWAEAFF. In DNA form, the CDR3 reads TGCAGCGTTGATGATTGGGCCGAAGCTTTCTTT.

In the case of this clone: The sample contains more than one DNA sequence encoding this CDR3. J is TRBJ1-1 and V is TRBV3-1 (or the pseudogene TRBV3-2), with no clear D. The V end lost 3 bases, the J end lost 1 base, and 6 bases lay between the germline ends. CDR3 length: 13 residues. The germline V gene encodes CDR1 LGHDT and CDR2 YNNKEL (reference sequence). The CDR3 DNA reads TGTGCCAGCAGCCAGGCAGGGAACACTGAAGCTTTCTTT. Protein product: CASSQAGNTEAFF.

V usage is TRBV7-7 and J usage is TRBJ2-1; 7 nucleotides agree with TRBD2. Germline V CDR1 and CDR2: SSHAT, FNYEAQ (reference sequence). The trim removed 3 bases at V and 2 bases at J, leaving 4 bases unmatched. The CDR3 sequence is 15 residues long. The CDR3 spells CASSFRLAAYNEQFF. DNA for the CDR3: TGTGCCAGCAGCTTTCGTCTAGCGGCCTACAATGAGCAGTTCTTC.